Following are 7 T cell receptor beta chains from one sample sequenced in a study of radiation and T cells in renal cell carcinoma. The protocol was immunoSEQ multiplex PCR, while the TCRdb copy is restricted to in-frame clones and leaves out a portion. The repertoire holds more than 75,000 clones, with 82% as singletons. Noted time point: baseline pretreatment blood. Sample treatment: 15 Gy SBRT to primary tumor, nephrectomy 4 weeks later. Sequenced material: blood, taken from a patient whose treatment included radiotherapy and nephrectomy. These receptors came from a man in his sixties with renal cell carcinoma.

J is TRBJ2-2 and V is TRBV18; D gene ambiguous. The CDR3 loop spans 14 amino acids. Trimming removed 6 bases at V and 3 bases at J, with 11 bases between. Germline CDR1 KGHSH, CDR2 LQKENI. CDR3 sequence: CASSPLPYTGELFF. In nucleotides, the CDR3 is TGTGCCAGCTCGCCTCTACCCTACACCGGGGAGCTGTTTTTT.

The rearrangement joins TRBV19 to TRBJ2-6; D is unclear. CDR3 length equals 18 residues. Trimming pared 4 bases from V and 0 bases from J, leaving 16 bases between. Germline V gene data show CDR1 as LNHDA and CDR2 as SQIVND (reference sequence). CDR3 residues: CASSTQSLGYSGANVLTF. DNA of the CDR3: TGTGCCAGTAGTACTCAAAGTTTAGGCTACTCTGGGGCCAACGTCCTGACTTTC.

The J gene is TRBJ1-4, the V gene TRBV28; D possibly corresponds to TRBD1 (5 bases). There are 14 residues in the CDR3. Between the trimmed V and J ends, which lost 8 bases and 0 bases, there was a span of 10 bases. The germline CDR1 and CDR2 sequences are MDHEN and SYDVKM. Here the CDR3 reads CASREGSTNEKLFF. The CDR3 DNA sequence: TGTGCCAGCCGAGAGGGGTCAACTAATGAAAAACTGTTTTTT.

This rearrangement joins TRBV28 to TRBJ2-7; TRBD2 might be the D (5 bases). Germline V gives CDR1 MDHEN, CDR2 SYDVKM. The CDR3 sequence is 12 residues long. V lost 5 bases to trimming and J lost 8 bases, with 13 bases between them. The CDR3 nucleotides read TGTGCCAGCAGTCTAGGACTTCCCCAGCAGTACTTC. Its protein product is CASSLGLPQQYF. The full variable domain, rest sourced from reference TRBV28 and TRBJ2-7, is DVKVTQSSRYLVKRTGEKVFLECVQDMDHENMFWYRQDPGLGLRLIYFSYDVKMKEKGDIPEGYSVSREKKERFSLILESASTNQTSMYLCASSLGLPQQYFGPGTRLTVT.

The CDR3 here is CASSLDRTLGYNEQFF. Written as DNA, the CDR3 is TGTGCCAGCAGCTTAGATAGGACCTTAGGTTACAATGAGCAGTTCTTC. V and J are TRBV7-8 and TRBJ2-1; D not resolved. This CDR3 contains 16 residues. V was cut by 1 base and J by 4 bases, with 14 bases left in between. CDR1 and CDR2 (germline): SGHVS, FQNEAQ.

The V and J genes are TRBV7-9 and TRBJ2-1; the D gene is possibly TRBD2 (6 bases). V dropped 4 bases and J dropped 0 bases, with 7 bases sitting between them. Germline V lookup: CDR1 SEHNR, CDR2 FQNEAQ (reference sequence). The CDR3 has 14 residues. The DNA of the CDR3 is TGTGCCAGCAGCTCCGGGAGCTCCTACAATGAGCAGTTCTTC. Translation: CASSSGSSYNEQFF.

For the CDR3, the DNA is TGTGCCAGCAGTCGACGAGTAGATACGCAGTATTTT. Encoded protein: CASSRRVDTQYF. The rearrangement joins TRBV28 to TRBJ2-3, with D hard to call. The V gene lost 5 bases and the J gene lost 5 bases, with 8 bases spanning the gap. This CDR3 spans 12 amino acids. CDR1 is MDHEN, CDR2 SYDVKM, per germline. The full variable domain, in which reference TRBV28 and TRBJ2-3 provide the parts outside the CDR3, is DVKVTQSSRYLVKRTGEKVFLECVQDMDHENMFWYRQDPGLGLRLIYFSYDVKMKEKGDIPEGYSVSREKKERFSLILESASTNQTSMYLCASSRRVDTQYFGPGTRLTVL.